The entry that follows covers one TCR beta chain sequence. These data come from a study of blood T cell repertoires in COVID-19. Study context: COVID-19 samples from acute and convalescent phases originated in the United States, Italy and Spain. PBMCs, B-cell-depleted T cells, or T cells were the source of the cDNA or gDNA that made up the material.

This CDR3 has 17 residues. J gave up 0 bases and V 5 bases, and 8 bases lay outside the gene matches. Per the original data handling: Amplification of reference gene primers provided the estimated nucleated cell counts. The protocol was immunoSEQ multiplex PCR, while the TCRdb copy is restricted to in-frame clones and leaves out a portion. The DNA gave D and trimming, while V, J and clone size come from that table. The sample holds 120,000 to 150,000 clones, approximately 86% seen once. J is TRBJ1-4 and V is TRBV6-7; 8 bases fit TRBD1. TRBV6-7 is annotated as an ORF whose role is uncertain. This receptor was obtained from a woman in her fifties or sixties with acute or convalescent COVID-19. The sequenced sample consisted of peripheral blood. The CDR3 spells CASSPRTGRSTNEKLFF. DNA of the CDR3: TGTGCCAGCAGTCCTCGGACAGGGCGATCAACTAATGAAAAACTGTTTTTT.